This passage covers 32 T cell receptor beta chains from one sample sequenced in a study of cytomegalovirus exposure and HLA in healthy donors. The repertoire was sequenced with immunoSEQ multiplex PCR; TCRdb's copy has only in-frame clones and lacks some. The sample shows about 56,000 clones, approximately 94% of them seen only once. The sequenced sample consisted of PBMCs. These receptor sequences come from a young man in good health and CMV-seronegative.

CDR3 bases: TGTGCCAGCACTAAAGGGGCAGCGAACACTGAAGCTTTCTTT. It specifies CASTKGAANTEAFF. The J gene is TRBJ1-1, the V gene TRBV28; D may be TRBD1 (5 bases). The V and J ends lost 7 bases and 1 base respectively, with 13 bases between them. Looked up from germline, CDR1 is MDHEN and CDR2 is SYDVKM. This CDR3 is built from 14 residues.

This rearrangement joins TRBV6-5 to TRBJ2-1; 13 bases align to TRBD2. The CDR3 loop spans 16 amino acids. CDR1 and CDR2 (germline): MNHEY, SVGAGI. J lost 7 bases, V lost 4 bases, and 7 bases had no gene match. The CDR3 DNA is TGTGCCAGCAGTTCCCTACTAGCGGGGGGGGGAAATGAGCAGTTCTTC. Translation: CASSSLLAGGGNEQFF.

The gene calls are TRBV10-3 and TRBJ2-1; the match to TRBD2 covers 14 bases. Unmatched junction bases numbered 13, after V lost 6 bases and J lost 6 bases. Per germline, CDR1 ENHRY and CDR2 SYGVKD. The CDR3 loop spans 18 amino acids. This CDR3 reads CAISPGLAGGLTLNEQFF. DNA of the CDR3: TGTGCCATCAGCCCCGGACTAGCGGGAGGACTTACCCTCAATGAGCAGTTCTTC.

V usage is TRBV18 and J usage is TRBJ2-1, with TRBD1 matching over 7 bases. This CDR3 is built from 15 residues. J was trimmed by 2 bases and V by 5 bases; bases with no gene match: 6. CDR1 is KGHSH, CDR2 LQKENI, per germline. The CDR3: CASSKTGLTYNEQFF. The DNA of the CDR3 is TGTGCCAGCTCAAAGACAGGGCTGACCTACAATGAGCAGTTCTTC.

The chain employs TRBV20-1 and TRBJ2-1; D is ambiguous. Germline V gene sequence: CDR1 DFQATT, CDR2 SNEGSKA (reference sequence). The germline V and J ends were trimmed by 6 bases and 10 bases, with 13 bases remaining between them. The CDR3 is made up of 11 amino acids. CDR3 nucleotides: TGCAGTGCGCCGGTAGTCGGGGAGCAGTTCTTC. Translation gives CSAPVVGEQFF.

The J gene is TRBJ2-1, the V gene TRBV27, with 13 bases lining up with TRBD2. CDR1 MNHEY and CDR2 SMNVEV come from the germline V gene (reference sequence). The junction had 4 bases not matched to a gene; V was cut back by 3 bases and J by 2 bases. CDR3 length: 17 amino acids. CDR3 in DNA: TGTGCCAGCAGTTTCGGACTAGCGGGAGACCCCTACAATGAGCAGTTCTTC. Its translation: CASSFGLAGDPYNEQFF.

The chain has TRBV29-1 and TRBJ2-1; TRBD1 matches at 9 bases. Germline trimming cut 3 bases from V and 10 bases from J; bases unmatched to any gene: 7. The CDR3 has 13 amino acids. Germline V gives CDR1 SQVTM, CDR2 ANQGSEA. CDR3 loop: CSVEGQGLREQFF. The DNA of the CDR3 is TGCAGCGTTGAGGGACAGGGATTACGGGAGCAGTTCTTC.

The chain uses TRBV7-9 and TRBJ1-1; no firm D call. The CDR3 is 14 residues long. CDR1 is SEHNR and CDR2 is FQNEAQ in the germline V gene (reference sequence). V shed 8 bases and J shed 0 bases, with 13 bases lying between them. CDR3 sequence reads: CASELRELNTEAFF. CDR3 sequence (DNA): TGTGCCAGCGAGCTTAGAGAGTTGAACACTGAAGCTTTCTTT.

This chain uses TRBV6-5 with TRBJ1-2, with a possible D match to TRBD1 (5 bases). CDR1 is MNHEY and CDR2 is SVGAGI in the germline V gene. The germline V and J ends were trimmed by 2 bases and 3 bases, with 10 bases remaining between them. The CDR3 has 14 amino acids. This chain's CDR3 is CASSYRGDHYGYTF. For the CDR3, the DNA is TGTGCCAGCAGTTACCGGGGGGATCACTATGGCTACACCTTC.

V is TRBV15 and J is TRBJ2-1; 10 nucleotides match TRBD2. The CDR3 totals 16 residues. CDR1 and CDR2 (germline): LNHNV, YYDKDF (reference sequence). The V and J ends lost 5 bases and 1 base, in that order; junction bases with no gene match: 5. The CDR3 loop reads CATSVAGGGSYNEQFF. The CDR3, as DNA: TGTGCCACCAGCGTAGCGGGAGGAGGGTCCTACAATGAGCAGTTCTTC.

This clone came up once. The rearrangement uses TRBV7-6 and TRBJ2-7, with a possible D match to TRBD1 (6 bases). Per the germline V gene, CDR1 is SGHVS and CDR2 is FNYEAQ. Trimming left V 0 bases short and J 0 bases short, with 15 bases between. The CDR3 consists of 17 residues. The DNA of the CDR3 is TGTGCCAGCAGCTTAGCGCCGGACAGACTTCTCTCCTACGAGCAGTACTTC. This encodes CASSLAPDRLLSYEQYF.

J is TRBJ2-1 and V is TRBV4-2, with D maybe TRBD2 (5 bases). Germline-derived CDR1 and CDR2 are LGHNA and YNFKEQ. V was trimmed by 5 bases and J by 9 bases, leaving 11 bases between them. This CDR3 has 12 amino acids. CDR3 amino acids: CASSRARGEQFF. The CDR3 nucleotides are TGTGCCAGCAGCAGGGCCCGGGGTGAGCAGTTCTTC.

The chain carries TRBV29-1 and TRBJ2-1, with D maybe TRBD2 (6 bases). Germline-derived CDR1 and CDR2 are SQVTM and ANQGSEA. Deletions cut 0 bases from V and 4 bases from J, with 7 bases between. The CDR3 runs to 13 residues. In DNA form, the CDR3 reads TGCAGCGTTGAAGAGCGGGGATACAATGAGCAGTTCTTC. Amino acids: CSVEERGYNEQFF.

Here the CDR3 DNA reads TGTGCCAGCAGCCTACGATCGAGACTAGCGCCGACGGGTTTCGGAGAGCAGTTCTTC. Residues: CASSLRSRLAPTGFGEQFF. The V gene is TRBV11-1, the J gene TRBJ2-1; 8 nucleotides align to TRBD2. The CDR3 loop spans 19 amino acids. CDR1 is SGHAT and CDR2 is FQDESV in the germline V gene (reference sequence). The V segment lost 5 bases and the J segment 10 bases; nucleotides outside the gene matches: 25.

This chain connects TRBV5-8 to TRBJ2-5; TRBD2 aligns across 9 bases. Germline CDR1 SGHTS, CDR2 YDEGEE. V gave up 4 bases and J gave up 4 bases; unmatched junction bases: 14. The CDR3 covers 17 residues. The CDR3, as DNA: TGTGCCAGCAGCCCATTGGGGTTAGCGGGAGAAGGAGAGACCCAGTACTTC. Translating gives CASSPLGLAGEGETQYF.

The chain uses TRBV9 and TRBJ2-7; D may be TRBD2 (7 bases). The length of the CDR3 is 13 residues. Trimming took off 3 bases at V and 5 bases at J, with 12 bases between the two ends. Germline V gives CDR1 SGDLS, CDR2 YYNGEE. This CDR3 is CASSAGGRDEQYF. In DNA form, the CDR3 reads TGTGCCAGCAGCGCGGGGGGCCGGGACGAGCAGTACTTC. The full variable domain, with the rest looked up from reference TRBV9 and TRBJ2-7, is DSGVTQTPKHLITATGQRVTLRCSPRSGDLSVYWYQQSLDQGLQFLIQYYNGEERAKGNILERFSAQQFPDLHSELNLSSLELGDSALYFCASSAGGRDEQYFGPGTRLTVT.

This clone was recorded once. The DNA of the CDR3 is TGCGCCAGCAGCTTGGAACAGACTAGCGGGAGGTCACAGTATTTT. Translated, it gives CASSLEQTSGRSQYF. The gene calls are TRBV5-1 and TRBJ2-3; 13 bases match TRBD2. V lost 0 bases, J lost 12 bases, and 7 bases stayed unmatched. Germline-derived CDR1 and CDR2 are SGHRS and YFSETQ. This CDR3 region has 15 residues. Based on the CDR3 plus reference TRBV5-1 and TRBJ2-3, the full variable domain is KAGVTQTPRYLIKTRGQQVTLSCSPISGHRSVSWYQQTPGQGLQFLFEYFSETQRNKGNFPGRFSGRQFSNSRSEMNVSTLELGDSALYLCASSLEQTSGRSQYFGPGTRLTVL.

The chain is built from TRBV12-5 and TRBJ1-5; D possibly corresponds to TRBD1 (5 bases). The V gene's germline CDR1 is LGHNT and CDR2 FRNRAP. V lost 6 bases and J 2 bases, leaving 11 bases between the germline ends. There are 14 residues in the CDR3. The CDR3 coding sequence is TGTGCTAGTGGCCTCGGGGGAGGCAATCAGCCCCAGCATTTT. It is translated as CASGLGGGNQPQHF. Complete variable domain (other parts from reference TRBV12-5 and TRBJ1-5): DARVTQTPRHKVTEMGQEVTMRCQPILGHNTVFWYRQTMMQGLELLAYFRNRAPLDDSGMPKDRFSAEMPDATLATLKIQPSEPRDSAVYFCASGLGGGNQPQHFGDGTRLSIL.

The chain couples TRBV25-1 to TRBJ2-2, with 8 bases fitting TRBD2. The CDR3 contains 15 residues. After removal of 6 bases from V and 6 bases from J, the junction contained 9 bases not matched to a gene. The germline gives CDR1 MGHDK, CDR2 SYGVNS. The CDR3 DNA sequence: TGTGCCAGCAGCCTCGGGGCGGGAGGTCCCGGGGAGCTGTTTTTT. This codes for CASSLGAGGPGELFF.

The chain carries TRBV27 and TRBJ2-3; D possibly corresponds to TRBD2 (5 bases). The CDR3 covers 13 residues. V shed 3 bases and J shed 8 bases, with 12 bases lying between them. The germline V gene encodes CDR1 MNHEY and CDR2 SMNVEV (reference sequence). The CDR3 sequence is CASSFGLSGTQYF. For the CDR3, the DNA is TGTGCCAGCAGTTTTGGACTGAGTGGTACGCAGTATTTT.

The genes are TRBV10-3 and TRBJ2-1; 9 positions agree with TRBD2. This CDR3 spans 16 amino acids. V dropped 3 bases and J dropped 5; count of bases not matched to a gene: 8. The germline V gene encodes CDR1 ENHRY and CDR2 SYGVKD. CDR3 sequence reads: CAISEPSGRPHNEQFF. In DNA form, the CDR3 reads TGTGCCATCAGTGAACCAAGCGGGAGGCCCCACAATGAGCAGTTCTTC.

The DNA of the CDR3 is TGTGCCAGCAGTGCCACAGTGAACACTGAAGCTTTCTTT. Its translation is CASSATVNTEAFF. The rearrangement joins TRBV27 to TRBJ1-1; D gene uncertain. Germline V gene lookup returns CDR1 MNHEY and CDR2 SMNVEV (reference sequence). The CDR3 runs 13 residues. Trimming removed 5 bases at V and 0 bases at J, with 7 bases between.

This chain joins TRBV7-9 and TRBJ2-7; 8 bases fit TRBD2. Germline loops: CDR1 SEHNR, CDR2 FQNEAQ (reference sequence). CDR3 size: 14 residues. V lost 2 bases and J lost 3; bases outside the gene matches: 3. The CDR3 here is CASSLTGGNYEQYF. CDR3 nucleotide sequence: TGTGCCAGCAGCTTAACGGGAGGGAACTACGAGCAGTACTTC.

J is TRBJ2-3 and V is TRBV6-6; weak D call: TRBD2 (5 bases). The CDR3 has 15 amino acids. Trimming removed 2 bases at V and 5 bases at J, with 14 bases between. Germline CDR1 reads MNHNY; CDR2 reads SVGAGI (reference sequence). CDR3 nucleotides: TGTGCCAGCAGTTACGTGAGTCAAGGAGGAGATACGCAGTATTTT. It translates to CASSYVSQGGDTQYF.

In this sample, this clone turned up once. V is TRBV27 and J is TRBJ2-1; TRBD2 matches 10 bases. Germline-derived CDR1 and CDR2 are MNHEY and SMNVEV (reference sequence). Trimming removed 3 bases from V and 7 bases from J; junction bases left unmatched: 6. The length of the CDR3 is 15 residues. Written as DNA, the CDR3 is TGTGCCAGCAGTTTGACTAGCGGGCCCTCGAATGAGCAGTTCTTC. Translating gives CASSLTSGPSNEQFF.

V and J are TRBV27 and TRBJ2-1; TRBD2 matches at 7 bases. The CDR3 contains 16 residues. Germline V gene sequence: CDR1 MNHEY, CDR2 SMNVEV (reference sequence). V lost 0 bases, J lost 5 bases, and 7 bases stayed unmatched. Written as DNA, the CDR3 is TGTGCCAGCAGTTTATCCCCAGCGGGACCCCACAATGAGCAGTTCTTC. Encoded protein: CASSLSPAGPHNEQFF.

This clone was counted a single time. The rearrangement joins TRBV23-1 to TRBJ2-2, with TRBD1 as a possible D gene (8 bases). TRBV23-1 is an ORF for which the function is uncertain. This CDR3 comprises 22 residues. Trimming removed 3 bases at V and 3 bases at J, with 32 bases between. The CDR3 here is CASSQPCYRGGGYTVDTGELFF. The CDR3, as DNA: TGCGCCAGCAGTCAGCCCTGCTACAGGGGGGGTGGATACACGGTGGACACCGGGGAGCTGTTTTTT.

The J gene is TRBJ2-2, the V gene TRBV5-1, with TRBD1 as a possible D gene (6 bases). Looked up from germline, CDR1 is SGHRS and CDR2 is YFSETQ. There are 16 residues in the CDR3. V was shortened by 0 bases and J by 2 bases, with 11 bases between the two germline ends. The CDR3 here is CASSLGTGKNTGELFF. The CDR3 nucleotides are TGCGCCAGCAGCTTGGGTACAGGGAAAAACACCGGGGAGCTGTTTTTT.

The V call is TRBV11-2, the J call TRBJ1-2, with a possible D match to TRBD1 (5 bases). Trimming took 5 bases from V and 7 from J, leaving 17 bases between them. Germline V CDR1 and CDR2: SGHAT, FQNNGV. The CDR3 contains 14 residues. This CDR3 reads CASSGTELGGGYTF. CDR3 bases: TGTGCCAGCAGCGGGACGGAGTTGGGGGGTGGCTACACCTTC.

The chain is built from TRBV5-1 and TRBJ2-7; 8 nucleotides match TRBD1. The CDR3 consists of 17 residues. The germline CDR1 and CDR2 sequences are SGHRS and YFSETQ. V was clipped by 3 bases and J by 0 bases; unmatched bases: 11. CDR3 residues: CASSSYRGAESSYEQYF. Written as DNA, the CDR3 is TGCGCCAGCAGCTCATACAGGGGGGCGGAGAGCTCCTACGAGCAGTACTTC.

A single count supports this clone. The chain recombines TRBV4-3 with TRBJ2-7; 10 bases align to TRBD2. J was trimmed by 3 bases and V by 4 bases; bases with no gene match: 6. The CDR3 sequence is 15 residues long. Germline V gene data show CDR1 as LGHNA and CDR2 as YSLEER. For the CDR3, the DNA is TGCGCCAGCAGCCTCCTAGCGGGAGAACTCTACGAGCAGTACTTC. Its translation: CASSLLAGELYEQYF.

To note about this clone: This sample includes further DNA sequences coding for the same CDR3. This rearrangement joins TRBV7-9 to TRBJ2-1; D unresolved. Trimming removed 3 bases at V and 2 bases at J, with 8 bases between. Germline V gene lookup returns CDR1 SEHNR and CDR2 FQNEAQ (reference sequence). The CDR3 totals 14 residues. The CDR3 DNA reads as TGTGCCAGCAGCTTGGGCCTTACCTACAATGAGCAGTTCTTC. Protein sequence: CASSLGLTYNEQFF.